A selection of T cell receptor beta chains follows, all from one sample in a study of breast tumors, draining lymph nodes, adjacent tissues. TCRdb re-derived calls from the multiplex PCR reads in MiXCR, one entry per CDR3 protein. Of under 250,000 distinct CDR3 sequences in the sample, about 30% were seen once. Sequencing was performed on axillary lymph node tissue. Every receptor here comes from a female donor with breast cancer. Some clones in this sample may be carry-over from other donors' samples. Each CDR3 is given with its conserved first and last residue. The order of the fields is J gene, clone size, V gene, D gene, CDR3 DNA, CDR3 protein. A D gene is named only where the DNA matches it firmly. Size is stated for part of the rows, as once, few or many counts, or as a class when the clone is expanded.

TRBJ1-5 once TRBV15 TRBD1 TGTGCCAGCAGTTCTTATTCAGGGGGGTTGGCAGGGGGTAGCAATCAGCCCCAGCATTTT CASSSYSGGLAGGSNQPQHF
TRBJ2-7 many TRBV19 - TGTGCCAGTAGTATAGATCGGTCCTCTACCTACGAGCAGTACTTC CASSIDRSSTYEQYF
TRBJ2-2 many TRBV29-1 TRBD2 TGCAGCGTTGACGGGTCGGGAGGGCCTGGGGGGGAGCTGTTTTTT CSVDGSGGPGGELFF
TRBJ2-7 many TRBV9 TRBD1 TGTGCCAGCAGCGTAGGGGGAGGACAGGGGGCTCGCGAGCAGTACTTC CASSVGGGQGAREQYF
TRBJ1-5 - TRBV30 - TGTGCCTGGAGTCTAGGGCAGCCGGACCAGCCCCAGCATTTT CAWSLGQPDQPQHF
TRBJ2-7 many TRBV5-1 - TGCGCCAGCAGCGGAGACTTGGCCTACGAGCAGTACTTC CASSGDLAYEQYF
TRBJ2-3 - TRBV4-2 - TGTGCCAGCAGCCAAGATGGACGGGAGACCTCCTACGAGCAAGATACGCAGTATTTT CASSQDGRETSYEQDTQYF
TRBJ1-1 - TRBV6-1 - TGTGCCAGCAGTGAAGGTCACTGGGGGAGAGCTTTCTTT CASSEGHWGRAFF
TRBJ1-2 many TRBV7-2 TRBD1 TGTGCCAGCGGGACAGACCCGGGACAGAACTATGGCTACCCCTTC CASGTDPGQNYGYPF
TRBJ1-3 many TRBV6-1 - TGTGCCAGCAGTGTTGGCGGGACTGGAAACACCATATATTTT CASSVGGTGNTIYF